Each of the 9 T cell receptor beta chains below was sequenced from the same sample in a study of blood T cell repertoires in COVID-19. The repertoire was sequenced with immunoSEQ multiplex PCR; TCRdb's copy has only in-frame clones and lacks some. Of around 30,000 clones listed, about 89% are singletons. Sequenced input: peripheral blood. All receptors come from a human donor in a cohort sampled during active COVID-19.

This clone was recorded a few times. The rearrangement joins TRBV6-6 to TRBJ1-6, with D tentatively TRBD1 (6 bases). With 5 bases removed from V and 3 bases from J, the gap between germline ends came to 17 bases. Germline V gene sequence: CDR1 MNHNY, CDR2 SVGAGI (reference sequence). The CDR3 extends over 17 amino acids. This chain's CDR3 is CASSPIRGGFYNSPLHF. The CDR3 bases are TGTGCCAGCAGTCCTATCAGGGGAGGGTTCTATAATTCACCCCTCCACTTT.

This clone was found a few times. This rearrangement joins TRBV5-1 to TRBJ1-2, with 7 positions matching TRBD1. The CDR3 runs 15 residues. Germline values: CDR1 SGHRS, CDR2 YFSETQ. The V and J ends lost 0 bases and 8 bases, in that order; junction bases with no gene match: 10. The CDR3 coding sequence is TGCGCCAGCAGCTTGGAAAGACAGGGTGGAGGAGGCTACACCTTC. Its protein is CASSLERQGGGGYTF.

J is TRBJ2-7 and V is TRBV6-2 or TRBV6-3, with TRBD2 identical over 10 bases. The trim removed 2 bases at V and 5 bases at J, leaving 9 bases unmatched. In germline, CDR1 is MNHEY, CDR2 SVGEGT. The CDR3 has 16 residues. The CDR3 loop reads CASSYPTSGKGNEQYV. The CDR3 region has the DNA TGTGCCAGCAGTTACCCCACTAGCGGGAAGGGAAACGAGCAGTACGTC.

V gene TRBV5-1 combines with J gene TRBJ2-3; 8 bases are shared with TRBD2. The CDR3 is 15 residues long. Losses at the gene ends were 7 bases for V and 0 bases for J; bases not matched to a gene: 7. Germline CDR1 is SGHRS and CDR2 is YFSETQ. The CDR3, as DNA: TGCGCCAGCTTCCCTAGCGGGTCCAGCACAGATACGCAGTATTTT. Encoded protein: CASFPSGSSTDTQYF.

The V gene is TRBV11-3, the J gene TRBJ1-2; D is perhaps TRBD1 (6 bases). Germline CDR1 is SGHNT and CDR2 is YENEEA. CDR3 length equals 14 residues. The V and J ends lost 4 bases and 4 bases respectively, with 13 bases between them. The CDR3 DNA follows: TGTGCCAGCAGCTCGACGAGGGGGAGCTATGGCTACACCTTC. This sequence encodes CASSSTRGSYGYTF. Full variable domain (remainder filled in from reference TRBV11-3 and TRBJ1-2): EAGVVQSPRYKIIEKKQPVAFWCNPISGHNTLYWYLQNLGQGPELLIRYENEEAVDDSQLPKDRFSAERLKGVDSTLKIQPAELGDSAVYLCASSSTRGSYGYTFGSGTRLTVV.

V and J are TRBV12-3 or TRBV12-4 and TRBJ2-5; D possibly corresponds to TRBD1 (5 bases). Trimming pared 6 bases from V and 6 bases from J, leaving 14 bases between. The CDR3 is 13 amino acids. This CDR3 reads CASRTQGMQTQYF. As DNA, the CDR3 is TGTGCCAGCAGAACCCAGGGTATGCAGACCCAGTACTTC.

The chain combines TRBV7-8 with TRBJ2-5; 9 bases line up with TRBD2. V lost 2 bases to trimming and J lost 2 bases; unmatched junction nucleotides: 6. Germline CDR1 SGHVS, CDR2 FQNEAQ. The CDR3 totals 16 residues. CDR3 DNA: TGTGCCAGCAGCTTACCCAGCGGGGGGACTCAAGAGACCCAGTACTTC. This sequence encodes CASSLPSGGTQETQYF.

Note on this clone: One junction end disagrees with the germline gene, perhaps due to a read error. The rearrangement links TRBV7-7 to TRBJ1-4, with TRBD1 as a possible D gene (5 bases). This CDR3 has 14 residues. Looked up from germline, CDR1 is SSHAT and CDR2 is FNYEAQ (reference sequence). The CDR3 DNA follows: TGTGCTAGCAGCCCCGGGGGAGTTAATGAAAAACTGTTTTTT. This translates into CASSPGGVNEKLFF.

This clone was picked up one time. The V call is TRBV15, the J call TRBJ1-1, with D unresolved. This CDR3 is built from 14 residues. Trimming took 0 bases from V and 5 from J, leaving 10 bases between them. Germline V gene data show CDR1 as LNHNV and CDR2 as YYDKDF (reference sequence). CDR3 residues: CATSRDFSGTEAFF. The CDR3 region has the DNA TGTGCCACCAGCAGAGATTTTTCGGGGACTGAAGCTTTCTTT.